Listed below are T cell receptor beta chains from one sample, sequenced in a study of tumor and adjacent non-tumor tissue in lung cancer. TCRdb used MiXCR to reprocess the multiplex PCR reads, holding one entry per CDR3 protein. This table holds fewer than 120,000 distinct CDR3 sequences, under 90% found once. The sequenced sample consisted of lung tumor tissue. The receptors stem from a man between 65 and 85 years old with non-small cell lung cancer. CDR3s include the opening cysteine and the closing phenylalanine or tryptophan. The order of the fields is CDR3 protein, CDR3 DNA, J gene, V gene, D gene, clone size. A D gene is named only where the DNA matches it firmly. Not all rows give a size; the values are once, few, many and, for expanded clones, a class.

CDR3 protein: CASSAGWSLADTQYF
CDR3 DNA: TGCGCCTCATCAGCAGGGTGGAGCTTGGCAGATACGCAGTATTTT
J gene: TRBJ2-3
V gene: TRBV10-3
D gene: .
clone size: .

CDR3 protein: CASNLVTSVDEQFF
CDR3 DNA: TGTGCCAGCAACTTAGTTACCAGTGTCGACGAGCAGTTCTTC
J gene: TRBJ2-1
V gene: TRBV11-1
D gene: .
clone size: once

CDR3 protein: CTSSQAWAGNTEAFF
CDR3 DNA: TGTACCAGCAGCCAAGCATGGGCGGGGAACACTGAAGCTTTCTTT
J gene: TRBJ1-1
V gene: TRBV14
D gene: .
clone size: .

CDR3 protein: CASSLAEGAFSLGEQYF
CDR3 DNA: TGTGCCAGCAGCTTGGCCGAGGGGGCGTTCAGTCTTGGCGAGCAGTACTTC
J gene: TRBJ2-7
V gene: TRBV5-5
D gene: TRBD1
clone size: many

CDR3 protein: CASSQVIGLNTEAFF
CDR3 DNA: TGCGCCAGCAGCCAAGTCATAGGGTTGAACACTGAAGCTTTCTTT
J gene: TRBJ1-1
V gene: TRBV4-1
D gene: .
clone size: once

CDR3 protein: CASSFLEDTEAFF
CDR3 DNA: TGTGCCAGCAGTTTTCTAGAGGACACTGAAGCTTTCTTT
J gene: TRBJ1-1
V gene: TRBV28
D gene: .
clone size: .

CDR3 protein: CARSQRQGLYEQYF
CDR3 DNA: TGTGCCAGGAGCCAACGACAGGGTCTCTACGAACAGTACTTC
J gene: TRBJ2-7
V gene: TRBV4-2
D gene: TRBD1
clone size: .

CDR3 protein: CASVAGGSPYEQYF
CDR3 DNA: TGTGCCAGCGTTGCTGGGGGGAGCCCCTACGAGCAGTACTTC
J gene: TRBJ2-7
V gene: TRBV6-6
D gene: .
clone size: .

CDR3 protein: CTSSLDGFYAYTF
CDR3 DNA: TGTACCAGCAGCTTGGATGGGTTCTATGCCTACACCTTC
J gene: TRBJ1-2
V gene: TRBV5-5
D gene: .
clone size: .

CDR3 protein: CDSSLTQAGGTDTQYF
CDR3 DNA: TGTGACAGCAGCCTGACCCAAGCGGGGGGCACAGATACGCAGTATTTC
J gene: TRBJ2-3
V gene: TRBV5-5
D gene: TRBD2
clone size: .

CDR3 protein: CATRRKETQYF
CDR3 DNA: TGTGCCACCAGGAGGAAAGAGACTCAGTACTTC
J gene: TRBJ2-5
V gene: TRBV10-3
D gene: .
clone size: .

CDR3 protein: CVSSEGQGLNYGYTF
CDR3 DNA: TGTGTCAGCAGTGAAGGCCAAGGACTTAACTATGGTTACACCTTC
J gene: TRBJ1-2
V gene: TRBV6-1
D gene: .
clone size: .

CDR3 protein: CASSYYHPGTRGSGGELFF
CDR3 DNA: TGTGCCAGCAGTTACTACCACCCCGGGACAAGGGGTAGTGGCGGGGAGCTGTTTTTT
J gene: TRBJ2-2
V gene: TRBV6-5
D gene: .
clone size: .

CDR3 protein: CASSPDEWSYEQYF
CDR3 DNA: TGTGCCAGCAGCCCTGACGAGTGGTCCTACGAGCAGTACTTC
J gene: TRBJ2-7
V gene: TRBV5-6
D gene: .
clone size: .

CDR3 protein: CPSSFNVYRAAETQYF
CDR3 DNA: TGTCCCAGCAGTTTTAATGTCTACCGTGCCGCAGAGACCCAGTATTTC
J gene: TRBJ2-5
V gene: TRBV28
D gene: .
clone size: .

CDR3 protein: CTSSVGGINTETFF
CDR3 DNA: TGTACCAGCAGTGTCGGGGGTATAAACACTGAGACTTTCTTT
J gene: TRBJ1-1
V gene: TRBV6-1
D gene: .
clone size: .

CDR3 protein: CASSLGGEKQFF
CDR3 DNA: TGTGCCAGCAGCTTAGGGGGAGAAAAGCAGTTTTTT
J gene: TRBJ1-4
V gene: TRBV7-9
D gene: .
clone size: once

CDR3 protein: CSAQTSRGLSQSFF
CDR3 DNA: TGCAGCGCCCAAACATCTAGGGGGCTTAGTCAGTCTTTCTTT
J gene: TRBJ1-1
V gene: TRBV29-1
D gene: TRBD1
clone size: .

CDR3 protein: CASSQAPGSVADTQYF
CDR3 DNA: TGTGCCAGCAGCCAAGCTCCAGGAAGCGTTGCAGATACGCAATATTTT
J gene: TRBJ2-3
V gene: TRBV4-2
D gene: .
clone size: few

CDR3 protein: CSARGYQAQNNEQFF
CDR3 DNA: TGCAGTGCTAGAGGGTACCAGGCCCAGAACAATGAGCAGTTCTTC
J gene: TRBJ2-1
V gene: TRBV20-1
D gene: .
clone size: few

CDR3 protein: CTSSQQSQVIIYEQYF
CDR3 DNA: TGCACCAGCAGCCAACAATCACAGGTAATAATCTACGAGCAGTACTTC
J gene: TRBJ2-7
V gene: TRBV4-1
D gene: .
clone size: .

CDR3 protein: CASSLTAGSITHYF
CDR3 DNA: TGTGCCAGCAGTCTAACCGCAGGGTCAATTACGCACTATTTT
J gene: TRBJ2-3
V gene: TRBV11-2
D gene: .
clone size: .

CDR3 protein: CAVGRKLVCSYEQYF
CDR3 DNA: TGTGCCGTCGGAAGGAAACTAGTATGTTCTTACGAGCAGTACTTC
J gene: TRBJ2-7
V gene: TRBV6-5
D gene: .
clone size: .

CDR3 protein: CAICDLGQDMSGTFF
CDR3 DNA: TGTGCCATCTGTGATCTAGGACAGGATATGTCTGGAACTTTCTTT
J gene: TRBJ1-1
V gene: TRBV10-3
D gene: TRBD1
clone size: .

CDR3 protein: CISSGDSISYGQYF
CDR3 DNA: TGTATCAGCAGCGGGGACAGCATAAGCTACGGGCAGTACTTC
J gene: TRBJ2-7
V gene: TRBV11-2
D gene: .
clone size: once

CDR3 protein: CAVQEGTDTQYF
CDR3 DNA: TGTGCCGTACAGGAAGGCACAGATACGCAGTATTTT
J gene: TRBJ2-3
V gene: TRBV28
D gene: .
clone size: few

CDR3 protein: CVSIGNSLREEFF
CDR3 DNA: TGTGTCAGCATCGGTAACTCCCTGCGTGAGGAGTTCTTC
J gene: TRBJ2-1
V gene: TRBV6-1
D gene: .
clone size: .

CDR3 protein: CSPDVAGGTGELFF
CDR3 DNA: TGCAGCCCTGACGTGGCGGGGGGCACAGGGGAGCTGTTTTTT
J gene: TRBJ2-2
V gene: TRBV29-1
D gene: TRBD2
clone size: .

CDR3 protein: CSVLTRGATEAFF
CDR3 DNA: TGCAGCGTTTTAACAAGGGGAGCAACTGAAGCTTTCTTT
J gene: TRBJ1-1
V gene: TRBV29-1
D gene: .
clone size: .

CDR3 protein: CASSSRGQDPHYGYTF
CDR3 DNA: TGCGCCAGCAGCTCACGAGGACAAGACCCGCACTATGGCTACACCTTC
J gene: TRBJ1-2
V gene: TRBV5-1
D gene: .
clone size: .

CDR3 protein: CPRSTHGSRSYNEQFF
CDR3 DNA: TGTCCCAGGAGCACGCACGGGAGCCGCTCCTACAATGAGCAGTTCTTC
J gene: TRBJ2-1
V gene: TRBV6-2/TRBV6-3
D gene: .
clone size: .

CDR3 protein: CASSLDSLYNEEFF
CDR3 DNA: TGTGCCAGCAGCCTAGATAGTCTCTACAATGAGGAGTTCTTC
J gene: TRBJ2-1
V gene: TRBV7-2
D gene: .
clone size: .

CDR3 protein: CASSGGFGGRSDEQYF
CDR3 DNA: TGCGCCAGCAGTGGGGGGTTCGGGGGGCGCAGCGACGAGCAGTACTTC
J gene: TRBJ2-7
V gene: TRBV10-2
D gene: .
clone size: .

CDR3 protein: CASSRYTMSSGANDLVF
CDR3 DNA: TGTGCCAGTAGTCGTTATACGATGAGCTCTGGGGCCAACGACCTGGTTTTC
J gene: TRBJ2-6
V gene: TRBV6-6
D gene: .
clone size: .

CDR3 protein: CASSYSVAGEKETQLF
CDR3 DNA: TGTGCCAGCAGTTATTCGGTAGCGGGGGAAAAAGAGACCCAGTTATTC
J gene: TRBJ2-5
V gene: TRBV6-5
D gene: TRBD2
clone size: .

CDR3 protein: CARSLVPGTYEQYF
CDR3 DNA: TGCGCCAGGAGCTTGGTTCCGGGAACCTACGAGCAGTACTTC
J gene: TRBJ2-7
V gene: TRBV5-1
D gene: .
clone size: .

CDR3 protein: CANILQDTDTQYF
CDR3 DNA: TGTGCTAACATCCTGCAAGACACAGATACGCAGTATTTT
J gene: TRBJ2-3
V gene: TRBV5-5
D gene: .
clone size: .

CDR3 protein: CASRSPGLASHEHFF
CDR3 DNA: TGCGCCAGCAGGTCCCCGGGACTCGCTTCTCATGAGCATTTCTTC
J gene: TRBJ2-1
V gene: TRBV10-2
D gene: .
clone size: .

CDR3 protein: CGSSYSGQGVYGYIF
CDR3 DNA: TGTGGCAGCAGCTACTCGGGCCAGGGGGTCTATGGTTACATCTTC
J gene: TRBJ1-2
V gene: TRBV6-5
D gene: TRBD1
clone size: .

CDR3 protein: CASTYAEYRDEQYF
CDR3 DNA: TGTGCCAGCACTTACGCCGAATACAGGGACGAGCAGTACTTC
J gene: TRBJ2-7
V gene: TRBV6-6
D gene: .
clone size: .

CDR3 protein: CASCQNYAGYEQYF
CDR3 DNA: TGTGCCAGCTGCCAGAATTATGCAGGCTACGAGCAGTACTTT
J gene: TRBJ2-7
V gene: TRBV4-2
D gene: .
clone size: .

CDR3 protein: CASSHTMGPRSGEQYF
CDR3 DNA: TGTGCCAGCAGCCATACGATGGGACCGAGATCTGGCGAGCAGTACTTC
J gene: TRBJ2-7
V gene: TRBV4-2
D gene: .
clone size: .

CDR3 protein: CASIPLTGGTTELFF
CDR3 DNA: TGTGCCAGCATCCCCCTAACGGGGGGGACCACGGAGCTGTTTTTT
J gene: TRBJ2-2
V gene: TRBV11-2
D gene: TRBD2
clone size: .

CDR3 protein: CTSTPDRGGNYGHTF
CDR3 DNA: TGTACCAGCACCCCCGATAGGGGAGGCAATTATGGCCACACCTTC
J gene: TRBJ1-2
V gene: TRBV6-1
D gene: .
clone size: .

CDR3 protein: CASSPSLVGGHRDTQYF
CDR3 DNA: TGTGCCAGTAGCCCTAGTCTAGTGGGGGGGCATCGAGATACGCAGTATTTT
J gene: TRBJ2-3
V gene: TRBV11-2
D gene: .
clone size: .

CDR3 protein: CDSNEVEGATEAFF
CDR3 DNA: TGTGACAGCAATGAAGTCGAGGGGGCGACGGAAGCTTTCTTT
J gene: TRBJ1-1
V gene: TRBV6-1
D gene: TRBD1
clone size: .

CDR3 protein: CASNLVSTGVARELFF
CDR3 DNA: TGTGCCAGCAACTTAGTGAGCACAGGGGTTGCCAGGGAGCTGTTTTTT
J gene: TRBJ2-2
V gene: TRBV11-2
D gene: TRBD1
clone size: .

CDR3 protein: CVSGLEPSGLAGVGEQFF
CDR3 DNA: TGTGTTAGTGGTTTGGAACCCTCGGGACTAGCGGGAGTCGGGGAGCAGTTTTTC
J gene: TRBJ2-1
V gene: TRBV12-5
D gene: TRBD2
clone size: .

CDR3 protein: CSVPEPGTQAGIADAFF
CDR3 DNA: TGCAGCGTTCCTGAGCCCGGGACTCAGGCGGGGATCGCTGATGCTTTCTTT
J gene: TRBJ1-1
V gene: TRBV29-1
D gene: .
clone size: .

CDR3 protein: CASSLKTCWMNTEAFF
CDR3 DNA: TGTGCCAGTAGCTTAAAGACATGCTGGATGAACACTGAGGCTTTCTTT
J gene: TRBJ1-1
V gene: TRBV11-3
D gene: .
clone size: once

CDR3 protein: CANRRNIGAANTEAFF
CDR3 DNA: TGCGCCAACAGGAGAAATATAGGGGCGGCAAACACTGAAGCTTTCTTT
J gene: TRBJ1-1
V gene: TRBV10-2
D gene: .
clone size: .

CDR3 protein: CASSHTAGPRTGEYYF
CDR3 DNA: TGTGCCAGCAGCCATACGGCGGGACCGAGAACTGGCGAGTACTACTTC
J gene: TRBJ2-7
V gene: TRBV4-2
D gene: .
clone size: once

CDR3 protein: CASNEAWEQPRHF
CDR3 DNA: TGTGCCAGCAATGAAGCATGGGAGCAGCCCCGGCATTTT
J gene: TRBJ1-5
V gene: TRBV2
D gene: .
clone size: .

CDR3 protein: CASSLTGQGAITEAFF
CDR3 DNA: TGTGCCAGCAGTTTAACGGGACAGGGGGCGATCACTGAAGCTTTCTTT
J gene: TRBJ1-1
V gene: TRBV28
D gene: TRBD1
clone size: many

CDR3 protein: CASGLVRGGKQFF
CDR3 DNA: TGTGCCAGTGGCTTAGTCAGAGGAGGAAAACAGTTTTTT
J gene: TRBJ1-4
V gene: TRBV11-2
D gene: .
clone size: .

CDR3 protein: CASRSRLLSVNTEAFF
CDR3 DNA: TGTGCCAGCAGATCCCGCCTTTTGTCAGTGAACACTGAAGCTTTCTTT
J gene: TRBJ1-1
V gene: TRBV28
D gene: .
clone size: many

CDR3 protein: CASSQTLAGEGDEKYF
CDR3 DNA: TGCGCCAGCAGCCAGACACTAGCGGGAGAGGGGGACGAGAAGTATTTC
J gene: TRBJ2-7
V gene: TRBV4-1
D gene: TRBD2
clone size: .

CDR3 protein: CASSSPGPRSYNGQFF
CDR3 DNA: TGTGCCAGCAGCTCTCCCGGACCACGCTCTTACAATGGGCAGTTCTTC
J gene: TRBJ2-1
V gene: TRBV6-5
D gene: .
clone size: .